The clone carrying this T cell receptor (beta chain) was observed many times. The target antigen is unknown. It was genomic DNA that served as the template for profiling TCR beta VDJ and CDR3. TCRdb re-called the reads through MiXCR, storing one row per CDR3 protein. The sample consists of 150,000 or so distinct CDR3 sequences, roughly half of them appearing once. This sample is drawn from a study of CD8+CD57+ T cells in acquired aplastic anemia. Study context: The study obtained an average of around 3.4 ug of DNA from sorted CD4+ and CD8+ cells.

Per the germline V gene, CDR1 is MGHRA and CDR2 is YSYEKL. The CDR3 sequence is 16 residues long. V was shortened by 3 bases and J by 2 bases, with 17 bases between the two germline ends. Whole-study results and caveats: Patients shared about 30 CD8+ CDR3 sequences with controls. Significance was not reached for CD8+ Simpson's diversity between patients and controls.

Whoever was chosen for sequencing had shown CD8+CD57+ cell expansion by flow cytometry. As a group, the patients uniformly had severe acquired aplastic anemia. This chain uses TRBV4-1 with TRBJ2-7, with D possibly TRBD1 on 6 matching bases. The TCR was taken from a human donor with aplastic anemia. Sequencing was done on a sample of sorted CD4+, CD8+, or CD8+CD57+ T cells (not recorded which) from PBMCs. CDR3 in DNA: TGCGCCAGCAGCCATCCCACGGGGAACAGGGCCTACGAGCAGTACTTC. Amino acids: CASSHPTGNRAYEQYF.